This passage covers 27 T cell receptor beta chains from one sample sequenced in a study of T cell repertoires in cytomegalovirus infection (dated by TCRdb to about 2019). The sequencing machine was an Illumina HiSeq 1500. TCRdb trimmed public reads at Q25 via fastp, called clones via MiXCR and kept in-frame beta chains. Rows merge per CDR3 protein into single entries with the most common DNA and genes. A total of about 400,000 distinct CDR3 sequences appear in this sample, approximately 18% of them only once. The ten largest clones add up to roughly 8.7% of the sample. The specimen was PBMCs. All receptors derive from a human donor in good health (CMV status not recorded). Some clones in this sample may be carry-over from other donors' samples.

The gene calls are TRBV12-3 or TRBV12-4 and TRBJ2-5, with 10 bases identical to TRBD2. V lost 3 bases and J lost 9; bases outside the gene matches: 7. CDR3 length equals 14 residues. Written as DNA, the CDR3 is TGTGCCAGCAGTTTGGGGACTAGCGAGTTGGCCCAGTACTTC. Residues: CASSLGTSELAQYF.

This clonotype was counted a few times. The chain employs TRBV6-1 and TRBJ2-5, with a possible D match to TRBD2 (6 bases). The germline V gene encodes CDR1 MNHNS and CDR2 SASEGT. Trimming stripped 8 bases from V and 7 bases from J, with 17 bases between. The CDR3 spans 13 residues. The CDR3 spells CASGDSNYGTQYF. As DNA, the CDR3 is TGTGCCAGCGGGGACTCAAATTACGGGACCCAGTACTTC.

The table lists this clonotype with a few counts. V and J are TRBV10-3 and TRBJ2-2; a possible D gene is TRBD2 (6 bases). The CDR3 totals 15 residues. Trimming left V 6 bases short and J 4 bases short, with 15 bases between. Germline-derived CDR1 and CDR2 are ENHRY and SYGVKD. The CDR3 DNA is TGTGCCATCAGGGGGGGAACGTTGAGCACCGGGGAGCTGTTTTTT. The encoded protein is CAIRGGTLSTGELFF.

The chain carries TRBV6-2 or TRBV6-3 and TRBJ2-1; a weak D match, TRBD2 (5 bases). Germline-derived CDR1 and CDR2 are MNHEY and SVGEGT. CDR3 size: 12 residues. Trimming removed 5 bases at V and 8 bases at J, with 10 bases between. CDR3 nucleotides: TGTGCCAGCAGTGTCACTAGACATGAGCAGTTCTTC. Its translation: CASSVTRHEQFF.

The CDR3 sequence is CASSEGMSSYEQYF. CDR3 DNA sequence: TGCGCCAGCAGTGAGGGGATGAGCTCCTACGAGCAGTACTTC. This chain links TRBV5-1 with TRBJ2-7; D might be TRBD1 or TRBD2, each matching 5 bases. This CDR3 is built from 14 residues. Trimming cost V 5 bases and J 0 bases, with 12 bases left between them. The germline CDR1 and CDR2 sequences are SGHRS and YFSETQ.

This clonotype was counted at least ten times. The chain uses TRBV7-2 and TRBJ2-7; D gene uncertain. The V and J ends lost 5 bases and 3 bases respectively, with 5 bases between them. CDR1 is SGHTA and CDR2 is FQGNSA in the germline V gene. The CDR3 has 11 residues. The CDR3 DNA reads TGTGCCAGCAGCGTCCTCTACGAGCAGTACTTC. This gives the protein CASSVLYEQYF.

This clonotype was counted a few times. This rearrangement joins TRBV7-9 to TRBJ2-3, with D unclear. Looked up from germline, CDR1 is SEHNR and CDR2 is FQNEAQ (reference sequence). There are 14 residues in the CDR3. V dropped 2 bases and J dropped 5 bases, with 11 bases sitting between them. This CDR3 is CASSLTTGGDTQYF. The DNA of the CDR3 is TGTGCCAGCAGCTTAACAACCGGCGGAGATACGCAGTATTTT.

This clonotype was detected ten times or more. The CDR3 sequence is CASSHRVASPLHF. The CDR3 coding sequence is TGTGCCAGCAGCCACAGGGTTGCTTCACCCCTCCACTTT. The chain is built from TRBV7-8 and TRBJ1-6, with D perhaps TRBD1 (6 bases). Germline V gene data show CDR1 as SGHVS and CDR2 as FQNEAQ. The V and J ends lost 5 bases and 9 bases respectively, with 11 bases between them. This CDR3 is 13 amino acids long.

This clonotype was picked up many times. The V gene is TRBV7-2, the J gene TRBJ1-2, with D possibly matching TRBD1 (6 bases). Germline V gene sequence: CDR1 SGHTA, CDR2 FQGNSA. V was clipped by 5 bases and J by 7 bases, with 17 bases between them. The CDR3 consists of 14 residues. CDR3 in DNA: TGTGCCAGCAGCCCAAAGACAGGCTCAGGTGGCTACACCTTC. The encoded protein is CASSPKTGSGGYTF.

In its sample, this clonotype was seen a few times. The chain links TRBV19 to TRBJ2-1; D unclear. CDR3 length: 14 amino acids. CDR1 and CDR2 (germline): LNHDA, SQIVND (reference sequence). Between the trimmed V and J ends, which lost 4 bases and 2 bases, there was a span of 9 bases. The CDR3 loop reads CASSNPWPYNEQFF. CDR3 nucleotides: TGTGCCAGTAGTAATCCCTGGCCCTACAATGAGCAGTTCTTC.

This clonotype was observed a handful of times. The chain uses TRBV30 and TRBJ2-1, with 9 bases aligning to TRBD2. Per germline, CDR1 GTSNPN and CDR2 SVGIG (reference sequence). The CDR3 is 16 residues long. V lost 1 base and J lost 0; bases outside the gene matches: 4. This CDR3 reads CAWSAPTSGSYNEQFF. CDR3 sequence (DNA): TGTGCCTGGAGTGCCCCGACTAGCGGCTCCTACAATGAGCAGTTCTTC.

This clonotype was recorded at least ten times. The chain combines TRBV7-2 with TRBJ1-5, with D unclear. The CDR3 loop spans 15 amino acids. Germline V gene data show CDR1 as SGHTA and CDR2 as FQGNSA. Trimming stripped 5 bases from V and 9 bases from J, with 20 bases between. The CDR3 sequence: CASSLRRADLGPQHF. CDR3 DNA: TGTGCCAGCAGCCTTAGGCGGGCGGACCTAGGGCCCCAGCATTTT.

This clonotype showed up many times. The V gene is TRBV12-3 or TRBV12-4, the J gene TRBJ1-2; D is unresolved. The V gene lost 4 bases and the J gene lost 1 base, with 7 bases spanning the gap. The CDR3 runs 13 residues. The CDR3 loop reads CASSYQINYGYTF. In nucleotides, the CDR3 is TGTGCCAGCAGTTATCAGATTAACTATGGCTACACCTTC.

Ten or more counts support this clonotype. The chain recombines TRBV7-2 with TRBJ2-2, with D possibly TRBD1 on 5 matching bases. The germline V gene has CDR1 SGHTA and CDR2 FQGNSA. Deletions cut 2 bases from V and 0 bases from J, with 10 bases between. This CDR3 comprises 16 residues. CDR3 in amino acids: CASSLNGASNTGELFF. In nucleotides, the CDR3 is TGTGCCAGCAGCTTAAATGGGGCCTCGAACACCGGGGAGCTGTTTTTT. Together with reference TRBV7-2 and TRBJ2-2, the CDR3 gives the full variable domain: GAGVSQSPSNKVTEKGKDVELRCDPISGHTALYWYRQSLGQGLEFLIYFQGNSAPDKSGLPSDRFSAERTGGSVSTLTIQRTQQEDSAVYLCASSLNGASNTGELFFGEGSRLTVL.

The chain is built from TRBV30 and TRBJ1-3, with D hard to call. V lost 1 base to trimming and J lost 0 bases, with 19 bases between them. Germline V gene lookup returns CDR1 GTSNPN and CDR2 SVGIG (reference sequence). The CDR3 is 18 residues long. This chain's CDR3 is CAWSEKNTLRLSGNTIYF. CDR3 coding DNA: TGTGCCTGGAGTGAGAAAAACACTCTTAGGCTCTCTGGAAACACCATATATTTT.

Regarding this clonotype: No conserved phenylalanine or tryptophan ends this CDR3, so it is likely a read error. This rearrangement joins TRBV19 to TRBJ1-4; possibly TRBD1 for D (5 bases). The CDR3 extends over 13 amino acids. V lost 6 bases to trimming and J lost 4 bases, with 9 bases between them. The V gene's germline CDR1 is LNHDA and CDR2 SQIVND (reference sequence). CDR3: CASSQGDNEKLFV. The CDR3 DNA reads TGTGCCAGTAGCCAGGGTGATAATGAAAAACTGTTTGTT.

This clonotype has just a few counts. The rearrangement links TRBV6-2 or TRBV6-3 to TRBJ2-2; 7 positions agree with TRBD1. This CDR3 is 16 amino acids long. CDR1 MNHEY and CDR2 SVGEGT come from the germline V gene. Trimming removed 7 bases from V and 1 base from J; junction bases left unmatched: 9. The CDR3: CASTLLGTVNTGELFF. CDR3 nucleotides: TGTGCCAGCACCCTACTGGGGACAGTGAACACCGGGGAGCTGTTTTTT.

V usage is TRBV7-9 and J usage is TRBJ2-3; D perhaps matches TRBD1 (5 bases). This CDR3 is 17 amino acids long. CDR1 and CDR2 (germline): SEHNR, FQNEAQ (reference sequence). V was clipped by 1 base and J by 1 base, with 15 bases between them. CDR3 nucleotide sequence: TGTGCCAGCAGCTTAGGGGCCAGGGCACTTCGCACAGATACGCAGTATTTT. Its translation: CASSLGARALRTDTQYF.

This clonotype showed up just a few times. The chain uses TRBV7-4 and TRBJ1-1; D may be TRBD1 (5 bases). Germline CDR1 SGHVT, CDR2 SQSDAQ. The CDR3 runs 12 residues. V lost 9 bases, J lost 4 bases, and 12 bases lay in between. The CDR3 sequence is CASQGRVTEAFF. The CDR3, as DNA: TGTGCCAGTCAGGGCAGGGTCACTGAAGCTTTCTTT. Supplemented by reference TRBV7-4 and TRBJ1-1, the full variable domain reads GAGVSQSPRYKVAKRGRDVALRCDSISGHVTLYWYRQTLGQGSEVLTYSQSDAQRDKSGRPSGRFSAERPERSVSTLKIQRTEQGDSAVYLCASQGRVTEAFFGQGTRLTVV.

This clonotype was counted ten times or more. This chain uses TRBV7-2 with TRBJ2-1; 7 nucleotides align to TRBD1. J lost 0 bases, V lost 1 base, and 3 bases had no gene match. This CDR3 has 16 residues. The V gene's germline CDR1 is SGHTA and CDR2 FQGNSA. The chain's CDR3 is CASSLEGAPSYNEQFF. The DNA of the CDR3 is TGTGCCAGCAGCTTAGAGGGGGCCCCCTCCTACAATGAGCAGTTCTTC.

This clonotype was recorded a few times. The CDR3 DNA is TGTGCCAGCAGCACGACAGTGGCGGACGGCTACACCTTC. This gives the protein CASSTTVADGYTF. The J gene is TRBJ1-2, the V gene TRBV7-6, with D perhaps matching TRBD1 (5 bases). Deletions cut 5 bases from V and 8 bases from J, with 15 bases between. The V gene's germline CDR1 is SGHVS and CDR2 FNYEAQ. The CDR3 is made up of 13 amino acids.

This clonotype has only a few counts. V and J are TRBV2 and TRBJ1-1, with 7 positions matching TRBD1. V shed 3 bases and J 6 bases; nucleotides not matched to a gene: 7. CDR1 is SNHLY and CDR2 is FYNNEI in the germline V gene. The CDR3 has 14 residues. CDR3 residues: CASSETGLSAEAFF. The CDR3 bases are TGTGCCAGCAGTGAGACAGGGCTTAGCGCTGAAGCTTTCTTT.

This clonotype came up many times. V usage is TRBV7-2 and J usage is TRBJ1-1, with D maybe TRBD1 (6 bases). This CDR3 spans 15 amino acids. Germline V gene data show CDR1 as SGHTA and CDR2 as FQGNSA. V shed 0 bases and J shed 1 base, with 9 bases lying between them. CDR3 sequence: CASSLAPTGNTEAFF. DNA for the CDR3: TGTGCCAGCAGCTTAGCGCCGACAGGGAACACTGAAGCTTTCTTT.

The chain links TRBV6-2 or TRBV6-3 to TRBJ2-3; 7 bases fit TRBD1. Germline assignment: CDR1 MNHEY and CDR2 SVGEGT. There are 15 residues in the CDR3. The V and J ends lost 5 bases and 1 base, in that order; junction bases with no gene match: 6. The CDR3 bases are TGTGCCAGCAGTCAACAGGGGCGAGGCACAGATACGCAGTATTTT. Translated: CASSQQGRGTDTQYF.

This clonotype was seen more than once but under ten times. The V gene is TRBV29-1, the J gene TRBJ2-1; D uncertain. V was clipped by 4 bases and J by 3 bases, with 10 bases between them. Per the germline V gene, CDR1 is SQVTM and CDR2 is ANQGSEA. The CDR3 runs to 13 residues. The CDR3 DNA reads TGCAGCGTTGCCCCCTACGACTACAATGAGCAGTTCTTC. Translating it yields CSVAPYDYNEQFF.

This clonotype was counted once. The CDR3 coding sequence is TGCAGTGCTTCCGGGGGAAGGAACACCATATATTTT. Amino acid sequence: CSASGGRNTIYF. This chain joins TRBV20-1 and TRBJ1-3, with a weak D call TRBD1 (5 bases). The germline V gene has CDR1 DFQATT and CDR2 SNEGSKA (reference sequence). V gave up 5 bases and J gave up 7 bases, with 12 bases separating them. The CDR3 runs 12 residues.

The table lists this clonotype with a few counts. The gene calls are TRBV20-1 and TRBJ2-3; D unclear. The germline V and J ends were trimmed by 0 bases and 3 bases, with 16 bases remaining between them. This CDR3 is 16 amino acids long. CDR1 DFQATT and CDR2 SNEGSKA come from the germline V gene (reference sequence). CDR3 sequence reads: CSARDYLVVSTDTQYF. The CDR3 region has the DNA TGCAGTGCTAGAGATTACCTAGTAGTCTCGACAGATACGCAGTATTTT.